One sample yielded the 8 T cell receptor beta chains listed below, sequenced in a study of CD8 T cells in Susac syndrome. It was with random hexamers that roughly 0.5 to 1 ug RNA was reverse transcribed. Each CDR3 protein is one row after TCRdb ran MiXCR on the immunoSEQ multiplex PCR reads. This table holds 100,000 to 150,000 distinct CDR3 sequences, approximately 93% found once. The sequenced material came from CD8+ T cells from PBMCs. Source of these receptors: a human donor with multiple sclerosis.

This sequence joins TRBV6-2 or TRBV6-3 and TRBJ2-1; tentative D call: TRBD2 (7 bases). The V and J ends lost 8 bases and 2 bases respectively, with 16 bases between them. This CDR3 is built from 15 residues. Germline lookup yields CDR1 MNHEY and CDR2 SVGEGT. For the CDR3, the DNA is TGTGCCAGCTTACCTGGGGGGGGGCCCTACAATGAGCAGTTCTTC. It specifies CASLPGGGPYNEQFF.

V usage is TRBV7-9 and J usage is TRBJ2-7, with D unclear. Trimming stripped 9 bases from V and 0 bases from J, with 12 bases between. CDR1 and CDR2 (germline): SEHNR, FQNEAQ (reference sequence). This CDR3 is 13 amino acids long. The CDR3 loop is CASTIQSSYEQYF. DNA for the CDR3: TGTGCCAGTACCATCCAAAGCTCCTACGAGCAGTACTTC.

CDR3 in amino acids: CASSGQGAYEQYF. In DNA, the CDR3 is TGTGCCAGCAGTGGACAGGGGGCCTACGAGCAGTACTTC. The chain joins TRBV28 to TRBJ2-7, with 10 positions matching TRBD1. The germline gives CDR1 MDHEN, CDR2 SYDVKM. The CDR3 runs 13 residues. V gave up 5 bases and J gave up 2 bases; unmatched junction bases: 0.

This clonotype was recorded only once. The CDR3 loop is CASSLYGTNTGELFF. DNA for the CDR3: TGTGCCAGCAGTTTATATGGCACTAACACCGGGGAGCTGTTTTTT. The genes are TRBV27 and TRBJ2-2; D uncertain. V dropped 1 base and J dropped 2 bases, with 8 bases sitting between them. Germline values: CDR1 MNHEY, CDR2 SMNVEV (reference sequence). The CDR3 sequence is 15 residues long.

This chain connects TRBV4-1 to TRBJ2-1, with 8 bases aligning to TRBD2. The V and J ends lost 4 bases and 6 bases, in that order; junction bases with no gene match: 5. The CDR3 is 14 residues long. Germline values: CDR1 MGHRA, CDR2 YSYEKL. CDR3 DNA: TGCGCCAGCAGCCCCCGGGGGGGCCCCAATGAGCAGTTCTTC. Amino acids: CASSPRGGPNEQFF.

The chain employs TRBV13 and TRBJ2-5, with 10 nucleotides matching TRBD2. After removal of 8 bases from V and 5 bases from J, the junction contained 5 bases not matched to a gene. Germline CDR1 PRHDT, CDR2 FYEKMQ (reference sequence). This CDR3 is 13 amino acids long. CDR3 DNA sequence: TGTGCCAGCTCCGGGACTAGCGTTGAGACCCAGTACTTC. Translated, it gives CASSGTSVETQYF.

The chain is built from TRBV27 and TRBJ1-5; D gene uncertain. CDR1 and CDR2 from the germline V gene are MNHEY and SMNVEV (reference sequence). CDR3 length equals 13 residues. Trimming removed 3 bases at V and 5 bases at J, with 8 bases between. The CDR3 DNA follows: TGTGCCAGCAGTTTCTCAGAGGATCAGCCCCAGCATTTT. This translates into CASSFSEDQPQHF.

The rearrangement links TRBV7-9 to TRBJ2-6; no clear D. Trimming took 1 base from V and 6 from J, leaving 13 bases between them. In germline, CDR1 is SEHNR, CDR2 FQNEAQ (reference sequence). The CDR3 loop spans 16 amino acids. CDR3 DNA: TGTGCCAGCAGCTTAGTGACGGCGCTTGAGGCCAACGTCCTGACTTTC. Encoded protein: CASSLVTALEANVLTF. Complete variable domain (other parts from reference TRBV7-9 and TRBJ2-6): DTGVSQNPRHKITKRGQNVTFRCDPISEHNRLYWYRQTLGQGPEFLTYFQNEAQLEKSRLLSDRFSAERPKGSFSTLEIQRTEQGDSAMYLCASSLVTALEANVLTFGAGSRLTVL.